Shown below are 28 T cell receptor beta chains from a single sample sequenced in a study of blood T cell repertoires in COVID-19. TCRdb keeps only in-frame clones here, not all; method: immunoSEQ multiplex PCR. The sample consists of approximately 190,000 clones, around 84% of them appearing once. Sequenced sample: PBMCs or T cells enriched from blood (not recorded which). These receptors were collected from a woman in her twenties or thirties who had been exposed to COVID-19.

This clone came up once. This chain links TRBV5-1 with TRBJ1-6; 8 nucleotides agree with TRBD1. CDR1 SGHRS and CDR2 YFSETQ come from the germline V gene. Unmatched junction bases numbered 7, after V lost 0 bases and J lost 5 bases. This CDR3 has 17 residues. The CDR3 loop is CASSLAGQGIHNSPLHF. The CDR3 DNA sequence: TGCGCCAGCAGCTTGGCCGGACAGGGTATCCATAATTCACCCCTCCACTTT. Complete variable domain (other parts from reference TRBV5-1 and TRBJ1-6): KAGVTQTPRYLIKTRGQQVTLSCSPISGHRSVSWYQQTPGQGLQFLFEYFSETQRNKGNFPGRFSGRQFSNSRSEMNVSTLELGDSALYLCASSLAGQGIHNSPLHFGNGTRLTVT.

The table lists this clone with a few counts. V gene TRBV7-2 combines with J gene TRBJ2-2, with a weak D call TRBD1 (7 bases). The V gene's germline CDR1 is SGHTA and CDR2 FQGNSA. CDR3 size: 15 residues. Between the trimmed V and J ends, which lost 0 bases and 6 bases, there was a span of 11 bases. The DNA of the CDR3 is TGTGCCAGCAGCTTAGCCGACAGGGAGGCCGGGGAGCTGTTTTTT. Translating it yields CASSLADREAGELFF.

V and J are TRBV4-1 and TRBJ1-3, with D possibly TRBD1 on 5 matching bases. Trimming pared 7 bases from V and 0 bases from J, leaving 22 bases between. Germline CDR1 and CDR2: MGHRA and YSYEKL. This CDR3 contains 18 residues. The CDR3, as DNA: TGCGCCAGCACCTTCTCGTTCCGACAGTCAAGCTCTGGAAACACCATATATTTT. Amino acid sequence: CASTFSFRQSSSGNTIYF.

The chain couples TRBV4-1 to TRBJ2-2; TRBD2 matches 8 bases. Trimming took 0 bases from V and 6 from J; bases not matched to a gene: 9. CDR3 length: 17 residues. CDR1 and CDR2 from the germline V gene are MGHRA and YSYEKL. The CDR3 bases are TGCGCCAGCAGCCAAGATGGGGGGACTAGAAGACCCGGGGAGCTGTTTTTT. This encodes CASSQDGGTRRPGELFF.

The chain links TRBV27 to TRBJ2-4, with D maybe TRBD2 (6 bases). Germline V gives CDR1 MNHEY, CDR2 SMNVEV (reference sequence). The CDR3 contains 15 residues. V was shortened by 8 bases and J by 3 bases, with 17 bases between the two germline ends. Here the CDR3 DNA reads TGTGCCAGCCGATTGGGAGGACTGGACAAAAACATTCAGTACTTC. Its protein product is CASRLGGLDKNIQYF.

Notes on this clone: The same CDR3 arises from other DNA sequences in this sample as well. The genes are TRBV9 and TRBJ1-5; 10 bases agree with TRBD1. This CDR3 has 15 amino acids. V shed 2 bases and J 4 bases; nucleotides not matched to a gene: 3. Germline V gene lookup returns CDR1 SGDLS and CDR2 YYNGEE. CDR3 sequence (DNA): TGTGCCAGCAGCGTGGGACAGGGGAGTAATCAGCCCCAGCATTTT. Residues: CASSVGQGSNQPQHF. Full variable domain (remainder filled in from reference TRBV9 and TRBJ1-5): DSGVTQTPKHLITATGQRVTLRCSPRSGDLSVYWYQQSLDQGLQFLIQYYNGEERAKGNILERFSAQQFPDLHSELNLSSLELGDSALYFCASSVGQGSNQPQHFGDGTRLSIL.

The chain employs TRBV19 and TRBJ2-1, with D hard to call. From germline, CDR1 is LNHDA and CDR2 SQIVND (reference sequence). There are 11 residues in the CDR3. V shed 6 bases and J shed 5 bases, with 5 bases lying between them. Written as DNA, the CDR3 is TGTGCCAGTAGAGACAACAATGAGCAGTTCTTC. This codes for CASRDNNEQFF.

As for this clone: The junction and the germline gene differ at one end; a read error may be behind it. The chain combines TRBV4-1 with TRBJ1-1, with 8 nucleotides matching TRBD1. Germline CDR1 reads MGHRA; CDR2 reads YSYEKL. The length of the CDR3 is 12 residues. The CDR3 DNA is TGTGCCAGCGGTTTTGGGACAGGTGAAGCTTTCTTT. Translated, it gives CASGFGTGEAFF.

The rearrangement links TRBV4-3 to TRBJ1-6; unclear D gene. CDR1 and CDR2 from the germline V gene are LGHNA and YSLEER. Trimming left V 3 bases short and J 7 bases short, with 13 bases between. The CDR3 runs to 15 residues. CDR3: CASSQTRSQNSPLHF. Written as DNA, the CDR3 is TGCGCCAGCAGCCAGACCCGGTCACAGAATTCACCCCTCCACTTT.

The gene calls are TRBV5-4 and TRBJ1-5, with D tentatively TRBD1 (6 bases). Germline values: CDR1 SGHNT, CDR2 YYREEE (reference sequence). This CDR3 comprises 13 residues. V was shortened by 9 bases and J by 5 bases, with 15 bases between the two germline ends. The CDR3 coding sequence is TGTGCCACCTCAGGGGAACAAGATCAGCCCCAGCATTTT. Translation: CATSGEQDQPQHF.

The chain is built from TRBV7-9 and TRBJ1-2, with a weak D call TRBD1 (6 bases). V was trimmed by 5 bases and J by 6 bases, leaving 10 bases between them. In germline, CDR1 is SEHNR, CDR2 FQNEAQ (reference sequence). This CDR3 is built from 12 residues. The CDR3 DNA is TGTGCCAGCAGCCCTAACAGGGATGGCTACACCTTC. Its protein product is CASSPNRDGYTF. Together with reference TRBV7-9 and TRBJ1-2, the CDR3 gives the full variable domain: DTGVSQNPRHKITKRGQNVTFRCDPISEHNRLYWYRQTLGQGPEFLTYFQNEAQLEKSRLLSDRFSAERPKGSFSTLEIQRTEQGDSAMYLCASSPNRDGYTFGSGTRLTVV.

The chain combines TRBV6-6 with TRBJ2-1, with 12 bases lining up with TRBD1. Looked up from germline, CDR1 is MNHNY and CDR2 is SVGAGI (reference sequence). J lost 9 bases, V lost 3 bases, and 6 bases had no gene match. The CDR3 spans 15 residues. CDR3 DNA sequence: TGTGCCAGCAGTTATTCCGGGACAGGGGGCCTTGAGCAGTTCTTC. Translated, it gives CASSYSGTGGLEQFF.

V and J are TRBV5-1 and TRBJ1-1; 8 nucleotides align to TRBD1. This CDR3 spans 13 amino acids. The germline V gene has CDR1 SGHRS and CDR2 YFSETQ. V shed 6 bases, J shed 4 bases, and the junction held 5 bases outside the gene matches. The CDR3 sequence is CASKGQGGTEAFF. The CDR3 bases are TGCGCCAGCAAAGGACAGGGTGGCACTGAAGCTTTCTTT.

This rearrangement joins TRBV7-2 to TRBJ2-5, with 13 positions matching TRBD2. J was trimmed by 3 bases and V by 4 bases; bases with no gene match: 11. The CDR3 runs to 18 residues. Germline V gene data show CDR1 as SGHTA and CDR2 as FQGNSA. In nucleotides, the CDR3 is TGTGCCAGCAGCTCCAATATGCCGGGACTAGCGGGGAAAGAGACCCAGTACTTC. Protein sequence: CASSSNMPGLAGKETQYF.

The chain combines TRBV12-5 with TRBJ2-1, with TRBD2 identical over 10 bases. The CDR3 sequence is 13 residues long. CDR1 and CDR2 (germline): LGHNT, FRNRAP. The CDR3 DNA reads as TGTTCATTAGCGGGGGGAACCTACAATGAGCAGTTCTTC. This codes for CSLAGGTYNEQFF.

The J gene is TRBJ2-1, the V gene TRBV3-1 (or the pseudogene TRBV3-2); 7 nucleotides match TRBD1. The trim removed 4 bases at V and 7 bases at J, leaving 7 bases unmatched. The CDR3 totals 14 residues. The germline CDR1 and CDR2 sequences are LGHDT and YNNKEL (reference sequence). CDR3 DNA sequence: TGTGCCAGCAGCCCGCGAGGGGGCCGGAATGAGCAGTTCTTC. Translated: CASSPRGGRNEQFF.

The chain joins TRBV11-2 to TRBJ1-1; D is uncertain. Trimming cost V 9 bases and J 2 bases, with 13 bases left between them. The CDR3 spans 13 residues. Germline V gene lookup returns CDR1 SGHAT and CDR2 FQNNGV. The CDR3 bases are TGTGCCAGTCTGAGGGAGGCTAACACTGAAGCTTTCTTT. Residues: CASLREANTEAFF.

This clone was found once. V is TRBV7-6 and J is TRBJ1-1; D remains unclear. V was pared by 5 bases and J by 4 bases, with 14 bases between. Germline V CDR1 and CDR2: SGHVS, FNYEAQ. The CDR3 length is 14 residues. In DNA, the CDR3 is TGTGCCAGCAGCACCTACGAGGGAGGCACTGAAGCTTTCTTT. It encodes CASSTYEGGTEAFF.

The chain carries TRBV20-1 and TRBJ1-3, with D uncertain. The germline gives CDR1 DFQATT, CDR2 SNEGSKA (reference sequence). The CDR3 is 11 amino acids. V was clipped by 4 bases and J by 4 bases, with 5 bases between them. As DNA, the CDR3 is TGCAGTGCTAACGAGGGAAACACCATATATTTT. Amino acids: CSANEGNTIYF.

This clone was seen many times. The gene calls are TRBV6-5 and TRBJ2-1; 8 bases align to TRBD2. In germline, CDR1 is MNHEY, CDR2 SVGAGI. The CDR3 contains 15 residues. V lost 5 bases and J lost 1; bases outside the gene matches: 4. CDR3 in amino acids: CASSKLADSYNEQFF. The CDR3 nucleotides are TGTGCCAGCAGTAAACTAGCGGATTCCTACAATGAGCAGTTCTTC.

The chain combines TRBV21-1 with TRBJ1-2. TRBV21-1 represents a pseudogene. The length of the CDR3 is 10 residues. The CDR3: CASSKAGDSF. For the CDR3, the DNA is TGTGCCAGCAGCAAAGCGGGAGACTCCTTC.

The DNA for the CDR3 is TGTGCCACCAGCCCGGACACTTTCTCTGGAAACACCATATATTTT. Protein: CATSPDTFSGNTIYF. The chain recombines TRBV15 with TRBJ1-3; D possibly corresponds to TRBD1 (5 bases). Trimming shortened V by 5 bases and J by 0 bases, and 11 bases separated the two germline ends. The length of the CDR3 is 15 residues. Looked up from germline, CDR1 is LNHNV and CDR2 is YYDKDF (reference sequence).

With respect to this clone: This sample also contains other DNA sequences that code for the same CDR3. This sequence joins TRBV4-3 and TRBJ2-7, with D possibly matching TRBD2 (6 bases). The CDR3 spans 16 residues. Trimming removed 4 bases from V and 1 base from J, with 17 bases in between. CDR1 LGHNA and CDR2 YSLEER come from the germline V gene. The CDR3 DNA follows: TGCGCCAGCAGCCCCTCAGGGACGGGAGAGTCCTACGAGCAGTACTTC. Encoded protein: CASSPSGTGESYEQYF.

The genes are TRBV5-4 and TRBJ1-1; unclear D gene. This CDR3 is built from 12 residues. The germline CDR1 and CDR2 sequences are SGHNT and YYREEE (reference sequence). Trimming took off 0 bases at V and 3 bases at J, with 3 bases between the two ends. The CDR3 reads CASSLVDTEAFF. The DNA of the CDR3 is TGTGCCAGCAGCTTGGTCGACACTGAAGCTTTCTTT.

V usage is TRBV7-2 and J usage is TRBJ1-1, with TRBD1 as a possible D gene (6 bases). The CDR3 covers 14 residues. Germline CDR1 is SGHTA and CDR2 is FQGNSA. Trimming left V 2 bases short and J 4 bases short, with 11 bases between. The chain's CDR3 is CASSLHTGTTEAFF. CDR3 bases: TGTGCCAGCAGCTTACATACAGGGACCACTGAAGCTTTCTTT.

CDR3 DNA sequence: TGTGCCAGCAGCTTAGGGCCGGACACCCCCTATGGCTACACCTTC. Translated: CASSLGPDTPYGYTF. This chain connects TRBV7-3 to TRBJ1-2; D perhaps matches TRBD1 (5 bases). The germline V gene encodes CDR1 SGHTA and CDR2 FQGTGA. Trimming pared 2 bases from V and 4 bases from J, leaving 14 bases between. The CDR3 runs to 15 residues.

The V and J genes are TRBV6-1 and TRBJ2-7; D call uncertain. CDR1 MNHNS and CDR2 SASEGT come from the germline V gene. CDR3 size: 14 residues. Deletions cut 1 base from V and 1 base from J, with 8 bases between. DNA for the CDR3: TGTGCCAGCAGTGAAGTGGCAGGTTCCTACGAGCAGTACTTC. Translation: CASSEVAGSYEQYF.

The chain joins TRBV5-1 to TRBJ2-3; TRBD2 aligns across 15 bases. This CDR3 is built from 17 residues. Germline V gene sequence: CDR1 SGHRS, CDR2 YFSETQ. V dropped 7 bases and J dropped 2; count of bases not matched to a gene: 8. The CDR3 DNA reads TGCGCCAGCGGTTTTGGACTAGCGGGGGGGGACACAGATACGCAGTATTTT. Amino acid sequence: CASGFGLAGGDTDTQYF. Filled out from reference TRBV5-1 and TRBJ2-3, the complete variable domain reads KAGVTQTPRYLIKTRGQQVTLSCSPISGHRSVSWYQQTPGQGLQFLFEYFSETQRNKGNFPGRFSGRQFSNSRSEMNVSTLELGDSALYLCASGFGLAGGDTDTQYFGPGTRLTVL.